Below, one T cell receptor (beta chain) is given with its context. This clone is a singleton in its sample. Its specific antigen is unknown. Nothing much larger sits one base from this clone, and base qualities are not available. The donors were healthy, HIV-negative adults who had no recently reported acute infections or vaccinations. Every donor was a Caucasian adult living in Nashville, Tennessee, USA. CD4+ T cells were enriched through magnetic negative selection, after which naive cells were positively selected on CD45RA and the remaining negative fraction served as the memory subset. Blood was collected by leukapheresis, and PBMCs were isolated by Ficoll-Histopaque density gradient centrifugation and then cryopreserved in liquid nitrogen vapor phase. Analytical flow cytometry was used to check the purity and quantity of each magnetically sorted T cell population. From each sorted fraction, genomic DNA was isolated and quantified by UV absorbance on a Nanodrop 2000c.

Trimming removed 4 bases from V and 4 bases from J; the gene matches leave 13 bases unexplained. Looking up the germline V gene yields CDR1 SGHRS and CDR2 YFSETQ. There are 16 amino acids in the CDR3, from cysteine to phenylalanine inclusive. Only CDR3 DNA remains: 48 bases, in frame from the first base. Using the deep immunoSEQ assay, multiplex PCR amplified TCR CDR3 regions from genomic DNA. Extracted genomic DNA from each cell subset was spread evenly across all wells of several immunoSEQ 96-well plates, with each plate serving as a replicate. For sorted subsets, each replicate PCR was loaded with 200 to 250 ng genomic DNA, equivalent to 32,000 or so T cell genomes. The purified libraries were quantified using a Qubit 3.0 fluorometer, sized with a Bioanalyzer 2100, and then quantified again using the KAPA Library Quantification kit. Each immunoSEQ 96-well plate was sequenced on its own single-read 150-cycle Illumina NextSeq 550 flow cell. Per the authors' processing: Because the immunoSEQ output included only junctional sequences and no quality scores, the filtering could not be the same as the filtering used for full-length reads. Sequences were annotated with PyIR, a Python wrapper for IgBLAST v1.9, using IMGT germline references to assign V/J genes and CDR3. Reads were removed for weak V/J assignments (E-value above 1e-6), missing CDR3, stop codons, out-of-frame junctions, or ambiguous translated residues. V3J clonotypes were defined as sequences sharing the same inferred V gene, J gene, and CDR3 amino acid sequence. To compute the percentage overlap between repertoires, the number of shared unique clonotypes was divided by the size of the smaller repertoire. Three approaches were used to assess repertoire richness: RTK rarefaction, the Chao1 estimator, and Recon v2.1 estimates of unobserved clonotypes. For all TCRbeta clonotypes obtained by the gDNA method from a few donors, generation probabilities were computed with OLGA. The immuneACCESS repertoire file appears here via TCRdb, limited to in-frame rearrangements. These files lack a portion of the clones; in checked studies, under half of the deficit traces to unresolved V genes, and the cause of the others is not known. V and J calls and clone size are copied from that table; D and trimming were computed from the DNA. In this sample the table shows approximately 2.4 million clones, under 97% of which occur a single time. More than 0.1% of the sample is taken by the ten largest.

This entry is derived from a study of shared clonotypes between healthy human individuals (TCRdb year 2020). About the study as a whole: Two women and three men aged 18 to 49 years were included in the cohort. To estimate repertoire size and how much clonotype sharing occurs between individuals, the study deeply sequenced the blood TCR repertoires of 4 to 6 healthy adults. To increase sequencing depth and limit assay-specific biases, different laboratories used diverse techniques to prepare libraries and sequence TCR repertoires. Per donor, three plates each were used for CD4 naive and CD4 memory, two for CD8 naive, and one for CD8 memory. Per donor, leukapheresis produced somewhere between about 0.9 and 9.5 billion PBMCs. What the authors observed across the whole study: Clonotypes shared by all four sorted-subset donors showed higher generation probabilities than non-shared clonotypes. Rarefaction of sorted-subset datasets indicated incomplete sequencing despite the large sequencing depth. About 5% of naive CD4, roughly 3.6% of naive CD8, 2% to 2.5% of memory CD4, and approximately 0.4% of memory CD8 clonotypes were shared across four donors. Estimated clonotype richness was generally larger for naive than for memory subsets. Pairwise subsampling led to the expectation that sequencing depth would affect the degree of clonotype sharing among donors. Only blood was sampled, and tissue TCR repertoires likely differ from those in blood. The small number of donors limited the genetic and exposure-history diversity represented.

The chain is encoded by TRBV5-1 joined to TRBJ2-5; 7 junctional bases match TRBD1. The clonotype was recovered from a man in his late teens or twenties in good health. Material for sequencing was naive CD4+ T cells sorted from blood. Read against the paper, the sample's cell subset or site label means: CD45RA+ positively selected. The CDR3 in this case is CASSTAGGLVAETQYF. In nucleotide form, the sequence is TGCGCCAGCAGCACGGCAGGGGGTTTAGTGGCAGAGACCCAGTACTTC.